One sample yielded the 30 T cell receptor beta chains listed below, sequenced in a study of chemoradiotherapy in HPV16-positive cancers. Here immunoSEQ multiplex PCR was the method, and the copy in TCRdb shows in-frame clones only, minus some. This table has thousands of clones, nearly 90% appearing once. The sample consisted of tumor tissue, taken from a patient who underwent chemoradiotherapy. These receptors were collected from a human donor with HPV-associated anogenital cancer.

V usage is TRBV5-6 and J usage is TRBJ1-2, with 7 bases that match TRBD1. The CDR3 has 15 amino acids. V lost 2 bases, J lost 8 bases, and 12 bases stayed unmatched. Germline lookup yields CDR1 SGHDT and CDR2 YYEEEE. In DNA, the CDR3 is TGTGCCAGCAGCTTTCCGGGACAGCAGCTGAAGGGCTACACCTTC. It codes for CASSFPGQQLKGYTF.

The chain carries TRBV18 and TRBJ1-3; no firm D call. V shed 2 bases and J shed 1 base, with 6 bases lying between them. Germline CDR1 is KGHSH and CDR2 is LQKENI. The CDR3 has 14 residues. CDR3: CASSPSGSGNTIYF. Here the CDR3 DNA reads TGTGCCAGCTCACCATCCGGGTCTGGAAACACCATATATTTT.

V is TRBV29-1 and J is TRBJ2-1; no definite D call. V was cut by 4 bases and J by 4 bases, with 11 bases left in between. Germline CDR1 reads SQVTM; CDR2 reads ANQGSEA. The CDR3 has 13 amino acids. Here the CDR3 reads CSVGISVYNEQFF. The CDR3 DNA is TGCAGCGTTGGGATATCGGTTTACAATGAGCAGTTCTTC.

The chain combines TRBV9 with TRBJ2-1, with 8 bases lining up with TRBD2. There are 13 residues in the CDR3. Germline V CDR1 and CDR2: SGDLS, YYNGEE. With V trimmed by 4 bases and J by 6 bases, 3 bases remained unmatched. In DNA form, the CDR3 reads TGTGCCAGCAGCCCGGCGGGGGGCAATGAGCAGTTCTTC. Protein product: CASSPAGGNEQFF.

CDR3 protein: CASSLDRSGARGYTF. Here the CDR3 DNA reads TGTGCCAGCAGCCTGGACCGATCCGGGGCGCGAGGCTACACCTTC. The rearrangement links TRBV11-2 to TRBJ1-2, with D maybe TRBD1 (5 bases). This CDR3 spans 15 amino acids. Germline-derived CDR1 and CDR2 are SGHAT and FQNNGV. The V gene lost 5 bases and the J gene lost 8 bases, with 21 bases spanning the gap.

The chain is built from TRBV5-1 and TRBJ1-2, with a tentative D call TRBD1 (6 bases). V gave up 5 bases and J gave up 8 bases, with 22 bases separating them. Germline-derived CDR1 and CDR2 are SGHRS and YFSETQ. This CDR3 is built from 15 residues. CDR3 loop: CASRSEGVLTQGYTF. The CDR3 DNA reads as TGCGCCAGCAGGAGCGAGGGGGTACTAACCCAAGGCTACACCTTC.

The chain employs TRBV5-6 and TRBJ1-2; no definite D call. CDR1 is SGHDT, CDR2 YYEEEE, per germline. CDR3 length: 13 amino acids. V lost 1 base, J lost 3 bases, and 7 bases lay in between. CDR3 sequence (DNA): TGTGCCAGCAGCTTGTTTGCCGACTATGGCTACACCTTC. Translating it yields CASSLFADYGYTF.

The chain has TRBV18 and TRBJ1-4, with 7 positions matching TRBD1. With V trimmed by 0 bases and J by 7 bases, 5 bases remained unmatched. The CDR3 runs to 15 residues. Germline V gene sequence: CDR1 KGHSH, CDR2 LQKENI. This CDR3 reads CASSPPETGIEKLFF. The CDR3 nucleotides read TGTGCCAGCTCACCACCGGAGACAGGGATTGAAAAACTGTTTTTT. Full variable domain (remainder filled in from reference TRBV18 and TRBJ1-4): NAGVMQNPRHLVRRRGQEARLRCSPMKGHSHVYWYRQLPEEGLKFMVYLQKENIIDESGMPKERFSAEFPKEGPSILRIQQVVRGDSAAYFCASSPPETGIEKLFFGSGTQLSVL.

The chain links TRBV15 to TRBJ2-7; 8 bases are shared with TRBD1. The junction had 6 bases not matched to a gene; V was cut back by 0 bases and J by 5 bases. Germline V gene lookup returns CDR1 LNHNV and CDR2 YYDKDF (reference sequence). This CDR3 is built from 15 residues. CDR3 loop: CATSRDPGQAHEQYF. The CDR3 DNA reads as TGTGCCACCAGCAGAGATCCGGGACAGGCCCACGAGCAGTACTTC.

The chain has TRBV5-8 and TRBJ1-2; no clear D. The CDR3 sequence is 12 residues long. The ends were cut back, 4 bases at V and 0 bases at J, with 4 bases in the middle. From germline, CDR1 is SGHTS and CDR2 YDEGEE. CDR3 amino acids: CASSNSNYGYTF. As DNA, the CDR3 is TGTGCCAGCAGCAATTCTAACTATGGCTACACCTTC.

The chain is built from TRBV30 and TRBJ1-4; D unclear. The V and J ends lost 0 bases and 7 bases respectively, with 6 bases between them. This CDR3 comprises 12 residues. Germline loops: CDR1 GTSNPN, CDR2 SVGIG (reference sequence). The CDR3 sequence: CAWSVGFEKLFF. Here the CDR3 DNA reads TGTGCCTGGAGTGTAGGCTTTGAAAAACTGTTTTTT.

This CDR3 reads CASSRGGPYQETQYF. For the CDR3, the DNA is TGTGCCAGCTCTCGCGGGGGCCCGTACCAAGAGACCCAGTACTTC. The chain is built from TRBV7-2 and TRBJ2-5; D may be TRBD2 (7 bases). The germline V gene has CDR1 SGHTA and CDR2 FQGNSA. This CDR3 region has 15 residues. V was pared by 8 bases and J by 0 bases, with 16 bases between.

This rearrangement joins TRBV16 to TRBJ2-7; 11 bases line up with TRBD2. The V gene's germline CDR1 is KGHSY and CDR2 FQNENV. The CDR3 covers 15 residues. Losses at the gene ends were 6 bases for V and 1 base for J; bases not matched to a gene: 5. The CDR3 sequence: CASSYGTSGSYEQYF. The CDR3 coding sequence is TGTGCCAGCAGTTACGGGACTAGCGGATCCTACGAGCAGTACTTC.

The V call is TRBV7-2, the J call TRBJ2-3, with 7 bases lining up with TRBD2. J gave up 8 bases and V 1 base, and 9 bases lay outside the gene matches. The CDR3 loop spans 15 amino acids. Germline lookup yields CDR1 SGHTA and CDR2 FQGNSA. The CDR3: CASSLDGGTRGTQYF. CDR3 DNA sequence: TGTGCCAGCAGCTTAGACGGGGGGACGAGGGGTACGCAGTATTTT.

The chain has TRBV7-3 and TRBJ1-2; D is unclear. The CDR3 sequence is 13 residues long. Between the trimmed V and J ends, which lost 0 bases and 8 bases, there was a span of 10 bases. Germline V gene lookup returns CDR1 SGHTA and CDR2 FQGTGA. This chain's CDR3 is CASSLTKDGGYTF. The CDR3 DNA reads TGTGCCAGCAGCTTAACCAAGGATGGGGGCTACACCTTC.

The chain carries TRBV15 and TRBJ1-6; D perhaps matches TRBD1 (5 bases). This CDR3 has 16 residues. The germline V and J ends were trimmed by 5 bases and 2 bases, with 13 bases remaining between them. Germline CDR1 reads LNHNV; CDR2 reads YYDKDF (reference sequence). The CDR3 reads CATSVWQGAYNSPLHF. The CDR3 DNA reads as TGTGCCACCAGCGTTTGGCAGGGCGCCTATAATTCACCCCTCCACTTT. The variable domain in full, completed from reference TRBV15 and TRBJ1-6, reads DAMVIQNPRYQVTQFGKPVTLSCSQTLNHNVMYWYQQKSSQAPKLLFHYYDKDFNNEADTPDNFQSRRPNTSFCFLDIRSPGLGDTAMYLCATSVWQGAYNSPLHFGNGTRLTVT.

The V gene is TRBV5-1, the J gene TRBJ2-3, with 11 positions matching TRBD2. J gave up 3 bases and V 7 bases, and 13 bases lay outside the gene matches. CDR3 length: 17 residues. Germline-derived CDR1 and CDR2 are SGHRS and YFSETQ. The CDR3 DNA reads TGCGCCAGCTATAAATCCGGGACTAGCGGATATACAGATACGCAGTATTTT. This codes for CASYKSGTSGYTDTQYF. Full variable domain (rest looked up from reference TRBV5-1 and TRBJ2-3): KAGVTQTPRYLIKTRGQQVTLSCSPISGHRSVSWYQQTPGQGLQFLFEYFSETQRNKGNFPGRFSGRQFSNSRSEMNVSTLELGDSALYLCASYKSGTSGYTDTQYFGPGTRLTVL.

The chain carries TRBV5-1 and TRBJ2-7, with TRBD2 matching 9 bases. Germline V CDR1 and CDR2: SGHRS, YFSETQ. V was clipped by 7 bases and J by 4 bases; unmatched bases: 9. The CDR3 covers 14 residues. CDR3 DNA: TGCGCCAGCCGTCGGCGGGGGGGCTCTTACGAGCAGTACTTC. Protein product: CASRRRGGSYEQYF. The variable domain in full, completed from reference TRBV5-1 and TRBJ2-7, reads KAGVTQTPRYLIKTRGQQVTLSCSPISGHRSVSWYQQTPGQGLQFLFEYFSETQRNKGNFPGRFSGRQFSNSRSEMNVSTLELGDSALYLCASRRRGGSYEQYFGPGTRLTVT.

This clone was seen just once. The chain links TRBV2 to TRBJ1-5; D remains ambiguous. The CDR3 consists of 16 residues. Germline V lookup: CDR1 SNHLY, CDR2 FYNNEI. V lost 4 bases, J lost 0 bases, and 13 bases lay in between. CDR3 region: CASSVTTGYSNQPQHF. In DNA, the CDR3 is TGTGCCAGCAGTGTGACGACGGGGTATAGCAATCAGCCCCAGCATTTT.

The rearrangement links TRBV30 to TRBJ2-3; D remains unclear. Trimming left V 0 bases short and J 0 bases short, with 10 bases between. The CDR3 covers 15 residues. CDR1 and CDR2 (germline): GTSNPN, SVGIG (reference sequence). The CDR3 is CAWSVRLSSTDTQYF. In DNA, the CDR3 is TGTGCCTGGAGTGTACGCCTGTCTAGCACAGATACGCAGTATTTT.

The V and J genes are TRBV19 and TRBJ2-5; possibly TRBD1 for D (6 bases). V shed 6 bases and J shed 2 bases, with 10 bases lying between them. Germline CDR1 is LNHDA and CDR2 is SQIVND (reference sequence). The CDR3 consists of 13 residues. Here the CDR3 DNA reads TGTGCCAGTAGCCACGGACAGCAAGAGACCCAGTACTTC. Translation gives CASSHGQQETQYF.

A note on this clone: The germline gene is not matched at one end of the junction; a read error may be the cause. The chain joins TRBV7-7 to TRBJ2-5; possibly TRBD1 or TRBD2 for D (5 bases each). From germline, CDR1 is SSHAT and CDR2 FNYEAQ (reference sequence). This CDR3 region has 13 residues. The CDR3 sequence: CASRAGSQETQYF. The CDR3 coding sequence is TGTGCTAGCAGGGCGGGTAGCCAAGAGACCCAGTACTTC.

The rearrangement uses TRBV5-1 and TRBJ1-1, with TRBD1 matching 7 bases. CDR1 is SGHRS, CDR2 YFSETQ, per germline. V was pared by 4 bases and J by 5 bases, with 8 bases of the junction left unmatched. The CDR3 loop spans 14 amino acids. CDR3 bases: TGCGCCAGCAGCGAGACAGGGCGGGAGACTGAAGCTTTCTTT. As protein: CASSETGRETEAFF.

The chain combines TRBV21-1 with TRBJ1-2. TRBV21-1 counts as a pseudogene. This CDR3 is built from 21 residues. The CDR3 region is CASSKVASEGRAKDGYYGYTF. The CDR3 bases are TGTGCCAGCAGCAAAGTTGCGTCGGAGGGTCGCGCAAAAGACGGGTACTATGGCTACACCTTC.

A single count supports this clone. V and J are TRBV12-5 and TRBJ1-3; TRBD1 aligns across 8 bases. This CDR3 region has 12 residues. The germline CDR1 and CDR2 sequences are LGHNT and FRNRAP. Trimming took 4 bases from V and 10 from J; bases not matched to a gene: 3. The CDR3 sequence is CASGSTGETIYF. In DNA, the CDR3 is TGTGCTAGTGGTTCGACAGGGGAAACCATATATTTT.

The chain couples TRBV7-2 to TRBJ2-7; D is possibly TRBD1 or TRBD2 (6 bases each). The V and J ends lost 2 bases and 0 bases respectively, with 8 bases between them. The CDR3 is 14 residues long. CDR1 and CDR2 from the germline V gene are SGHTA and FQGNSA. The CDR3 sequence is CASSLRGASYEQYF. CDR3 DNA sequence: TGTGCCAGCAGCTTAAGGGGGGCCTCCTACGAGCAGTACTTC.

The chain joins TRBV7-3 to TRBJ1-6; 8 bases map to TRBD1. The V gene's germline CDR1 is SGHTA and CDR2 FQGTGA. The CDR3 is 15 amino acids. Trimming at V came to 4 bases and at J to 6 bases, leaving 5 bases not matched to a gene. Here the CDR3 DNA reads TGTGCCAGCAGCTCAGGACAGGGCTTTAATTCACCCCTCCACTTT. Its translation is CASSSGQGFNSPLHF.

The rearrangement uses TRBV9 and TRBJ1-2; D is uncertain. The length of the CDR3 is 14 residues. In germline, CDR1 is SGDLS, CDR2 YYNGEE. Deletions cut 4 bases from V and 8 bases from J, with 18 bases between. Here the CDR3 DNA reads TGTGCCAGCAGCCCTCTAGAAGGGTTGCAGGGCTACACCTTC. Translated, it gives CASSPLEGLQGYTF.

A single count supports this clone. The chain employs TRBV19 and TRBJ1-1; no definite D call. The germline gives CDR1 LNHDA, CDR2 SQIVND (reference sequence). The CDR3 totals 16 residues. V was pared by 9 bases and J by 4 bases, with 24 bases between. The CDR3: CASSNEVGKGSTEAFF. Written as DNA, the CDR3 is TGTGCCAGCTCAAATGAGGTAGGGAAAGGGTCCACTGAAGCTTTCTTT.

The chain uses TRBV4-3 and TRBJ1-2; a possible D gene is TRBD1 (5 bases). CDR3 size: 15 residues. Germline-derived CDR1 and CDR2 are LGHNA and YSLEER. Deletions cut 0 bases from V and 7 bases from J, with 15 bases between. The CDR3 DNA is TGCGCCAGCAGCCAAGAGACAGCCGGGAAGGGTGGCTACACCTTC. Residues: CASSQETAGKGGYTF.